The 25 T cell receptor beta chains below come from one sample, sequenced in a study of CD8+CD57+ T cells in acquired aplastic anemia. Profiles of TCR beta VDJ and CDR3 were generated from a genomic DNA template. TCRdb recomputed calls from the reads with MiXCR, one row per CDR3 protein. Of some 150,000 distinct CDR3 sequences in the sample, less than 60% were seen once. Patients sequenced had flow cytometry evidence of CD8+CD57+ cell expansion. Sequencing was performed on sorted CD4+, CD8+, or CD8+CD57+ T cells (not recorded which) from PBMCs. Receptors originate from a human donor with aplastic anemia.

The chain joins TRBV5-6 to TRBJ1-1; 7 bases fit TRBD1. There are 15 residues in the CDR3. Trimming cost V 9 bases and J 2 bases; bases outside gene matches: 13. The V gene's germline CDR1 is SGHDT and CDR2 YYEEEE. Here the CDR3 DNA reads TGTGCCACCTCCTCAGGGGGTGCGGGAAACACTGAAGCTTTCTTT. As protein: CATSSGGAGNTEAFF.

This clonotype was observed once. The chain is built from TRBV10-3 and TRBJ2-5; the D is unclear. There are 12 residues in the CDR3. Trimming shortened V by 8 bases and J by 1 base, and 8 bases separated the two germline ends. Germline assignment: CDR1 ENHRY and CDR2 SYGVKD. In nucleotides, the CDR3 is TGTGCCATCTCATTAGCCCAAGAGACCCAGTACTTC. Protein: CAISLAQETQYF.

J is TRBJ1-2 and V is TRBV12-3 or TRBV12-4; 9 positions agree with TRBD1. This CDR3 has 14 residues. J gave up 8 bases and V 3 bases, and 7 bases lay outside the gene matches. As DNA, the CDR3 is TGTGCCAGCAGTTTTTGGGACAGGGAAGAAGGCTACACCTTC. Translation gives CASSFWDREEGYTF.

The rearrangement uses TRBV5-1 and TRBJ2-1; 7 nucleotides agree with TRBD2. Germline V gene data show CDR1 as SGHRS and CDR2 as YFSETQ. With V trimmed by 3 bases and J by 8 bases, 11 bases remained unmatched. The CDR3 has 15 amino acids. CDR3 in DNA: TGCGCCAGCAGCTCCACGGGGGGAGGTGGCGATGAGCAGTTCTTC. It is translated as CASSSTGGGGDEQFF. The full variable domain, rest sourced from reference TRBV5-1 and TRBJ2-1, is KAGVTQTPRYLIKTRGQQVTLSCSPISGHRSVSWYQQTPGQGLQFLFEYFSETQRNKGNFPGRFSGRQFSNSRSEMNVSTLELGDSALYLCASSSTGGGGDEQFFGPGTRLTVL.

This clonotype has ten or more counts. The rearrangement joins TRBV19 to TRBJ1-5; D is ambiguous. This CDR3 comprises 17 residues. The V gene's germline CDR1 is LNHDA and CDR2 SQIVND (reference sequence). The ends were cut back, 5 bases at V and 0 bases at J, with 17 bases in the middle. In DNA form, the CDR3 reads TGTGCCAGTAGTCACCGCCTGAGGACGGATAGCAATCAGCCCCAGCATTTT. It is translated as CASSHRLRTDSNQPQHF.

V usage is TRBV29-1 and J usage is TRBJ1-2, with D possibly matching TRBD1 (6 bases). CDR3 length: 11 amino acids. Germline loops: CDR1 SQVTM, CDR2 ANQGSEA. The V gene lost 5 bases and the J gene lost 8 bases, with 12 bases spanning the gap. Here the CDR3 DNA reads TGCAGCGTTCCCACCACAGGGGGCTACACCTTC. This encodes CSVPTTGGYTF.

This clonotype was counted at least ten times. The V and J genes are TRBV19 and TRBJ1-5, with a weak D call TRBD1 (6 bases). The germline gives CDR1 LNHDA, CDR2 SQIVND (reference sequence). V lost 6 bases and J 0 bases, leaving 12 bases between the germline ends. This CDR3 has 15 residues. CDR3 loop: CASRKQGYSNQPQHF. In nucleotides, the CDR3 is TGTGCCAGTAGGAAACAGGGATATAGCAATCAGCCCCAGCATTTT.

This clonotype has at least ten counts. The V and J genes are TRBV5-1 and TRBJ2-5; 11 bases map to TRBD2. The CDR3 has 15 amino acids. The germline gives CDR1 SGHRS, CDR2 YFSETQ. With V trimmed by 7 bases and J by 4 bases, 9 bases remained unmatched. The CDR3 DNA follows: TGCGCCAGCGGCCCCGGTAGCGGGGGGGCAGAGACCCAGTACTTC. Translated, it gives CASGPGSGGAETQYF.

In this sample, this clonotype turned up many times. The chain uses TRBV2 and TRBJ1-2; D call uncertain. The germline V gene has CDR1 SNHLY and CDR2 FYNNEI. The CDR3 is made up of 14 amino acids. V lost 4 bases to trimming and J lost 4 bases, with 13 bases between them. The CDR3 DNA follows: TGTGCCAGCAGTGCTCTCGGCAGACTCTATGGCTACACCTTC. This encodes CASSALGRLYGYTF.

This chain joins TRBV7-2 and TRBJ2-3; unclear D gene. Germline CDR1 reads SGHTA; CDR2 reads FQGNSA. The CDR3 has 14 residues. Trimming removed 5 bases at V and 4 bases at J, with 13 bases between. The CDR3 here is CASSLRVGADTQYF. The CDR3 DNA reads as TGTGCCAGCAGCCTACGTGTCGGCGCAGATACGCAGTATTTT.

This clonotype has more than one count but fewer than ten. V is TRBV9 and J is TRBJ2-1; D gene ambiguous. The V and J ends lost 0 bases and 3 bases respectively, with 10 bases between them. The CDR3 runs 15 residues. Germline CDR1 and CDR2: SGDLS and YYNGEE. The DNA of the CDR3 is TGTGCCAGCAGCGTAGGTGGTAGCCACTACAATGAGCAGTTCTTC. Amino acids: CASSVGGSHYNEQFF.

J is TRBJ1-4 and V is TRBV7-2; D not certain. There are 14 residues in the CDR3. In germline, CDR1 is SGHTA, CDR2 FQGNSA. The V and J ends lost 5 bases and 2 bases respectively, with 9 bases between them. CDR3 loop: CASSRTRTNEKLFF. CDR3 DNA sequence: TGTGCCAGCAGCAGGACTCGGACTAATGAAAAACTGTTTTTT.

This clonotype is a singleton in its sample. One end of the junction fails to match germline, which may point to a read error. The rearrangement uses TRBV7-7 and TRBJ2-5; D may be TRBD2 (5 bases). The CDR3 is 15 residues long. Germline CDR1 SSHAT, CDR2 FNYEAQ (reference sequence). The CDR3 is CASSLDGLGQETQYF. The CDR3 nucleotides are TGTGCTAGCAGCTTAGATGGACTGGGCCAAGAGACCCAGTACTTC.

In this sample, this clonotype turned up a few times. The chain uses TRBV12-3 or TRBV12-4 and TRBJ2-2, with a weak D call TRBD2 (6 bases). This CDR3 contains 15 residues. V dropped 2 bases and J dropped 4 bases, with 11 bases sitting between them. The CDR3 sequence is CASSLRRGTTGELFF. Here the CDR3 DNA reads TGTGCCAGCAGTTTAAGACGGGGGACCACCGGGGAGCTGTTTTTT.

This clonotype has only one observation. This chain's CDR3 is CASKDSGSYNEQFF. As DNA, the CDR3 is TGTGCCAGCAAGGACTCAGGATCCTACAATGAGCAGTTCTTC. J is TRBJ2-1 and V is TRBV5-5; tentatively, D is TRBD2 (5 bases). This CDR3 comprises 14 residues. V lost 6 bases, J lost 1 base, and 11 bases lay in between. CDR1 and CDR2 from the germline V gene are SGHKS and YYEKEE (reference sequence).

At least ten counts were recorded for this clonotype. V is TRBV7-8 and J is TRBJ1-2; tentative D call: TRBD1 (6 bases). The V end lost 2 bases, the J end lost 10 bases, and 17 bases lay between the germline ends. Germline CDR1 is SGHVS and CDR2 is FQNEAQ. This CDR3 has 14 residues. The CDR3 reads CASSLKGGNGDYTF. The CDR3 DNA is TGTGCCAGCAGCTTAAAGGGGGGGAATGGTGACTACACCTTC.

This clonotype occurred once. One end of the junction varies from germline; a read error may be responsible. V is TRBV10-3 and J is TRBJ2-2; no clear D. The CDR3 is 16 amino acids. Per the germline V gene, CDR1 is ENHRY and CDR2 is SYGVKD. The chain's CDR3 is CAIREYRTANTGELFF. Here the CDR3 DNA reads TGTGCCATCCGTGAGTATAGGACGGCGAACACCGGGGAGCTGTTTTTT.

The chain recombines TRBV25-1 with TRBJ1-1; possibly TRBD1 for D (5 bases). This CDR3 has 16 residues. V lost 2 bases and J lost 3, with 16 bases in between. Germline V gives CDR1 MGHDK, CDR2 SYGVNS. The CDR3 loop reads CASSEPGWGSDTEAFF. The CDR3 DNA follows: TGTGCCAGCAGTGAACCTGGTTGGGGCTCGGACACTGAAGCTTTCTTT.

This clonotype occurred many times. The J gene is TRBJ2-2, the V gene TRBV29-1; 7 bases fit TRBD1. The CDR3 is 13 residues long. Germline loops: CDR1 SQVTM, CDR2 ANQGSEA. V trimming: 4 bases; J trimming: 5 bases; junction bases outside the gene matches: 4. In DNA, the CDR3 is TGCAGCGTTGGACAGGGAAGTACCGGGGAGCTGTTTTTT. It codes for CSVGQGSTGELFF.

Many counts were recorded for this clonotype. The chain couples TRBV20-1 to TRBJ1-5, with TRBD1 identical over 9 bases. The CDR3 consists of 15 residues. The germline V gene encodes CDR1 DFQATT and CDR2 SNEGSKA (reference sequence). Trimming cost V 1 base and J 4 bases; bases outside gene matches: 5. In DNA, the CDR3 is TGCAGTGCTAGAGTTTCACAGGGGGCGAATCAGCCCCAGCATTTT. It is translated as CSARVSQGANQPQHF.

In this sample, this clonotype turned up a few times. The chain recombines TRBV7-3 with TRBJ1-2, with D perhaps TRBD1 (5 bases). V dropped 3 bases and J dropped 7 bases, with 21 bases sitting between them. The V gene's germline CDR1 is SGHTA and CDR2 FQGTGA. The CDR3 contains 16 residues. In DNA, the CDR3 is TGTGCCAGCAGCTTTCTGGAGATCAGGGCCCTATGTGGCTACACCTTC. Translating gives CASSFLEIRALCGYTF.

This clonotype was seen many times. This chain joins TRBV12-3 or TRBV12-4 and TRBJ2-2; the D is unclear. V dropped 6 bases and J dropped 7 bases, with 18 bases sitting between them. CDR3 length: 15 amino acids. As DNA, the CDR3 is TGTGCCAGCAGGGTGGAAATTACGGTGGGCGGGGAGCTGTTTTTT. Translation: CASRVEITVGGELFF.

A word on this clonotype: Mismatch with germline at one junction end may stem from a read error. The V and J genes are TRBV7-9 and TRBJ2-1; 8 bases align to TRBD2. This CDR3 is 12 amino acids long. Per germline, CDR1 SEHNR and CDR2 FQNEAQ (reference sequence). Written as DNA, the CDR3 is TGTACCAGCAGCTTAGCGGGGACTGAGCAGTTCTTC. Encoded protein: CTSSLAGTEQFF.

In the case of this clonotype: This clone may be a read error of a much larger clone one base away. This chain uses TRBV19 with TRBJ2-2; 12 bases fit TRBD1. CDR3 length equals 16 residues. Germline V CDR1 and CDR2: LNHDA, SQIVND (reference sequence). V was pared by 6 bases and J by 4 bases, with 6 bases of the junction left unmatched. Here the CDR3 DNA reads TGTGCCAGTAGAGATGGGACAGGGGGCATCACCGGGGAGCTGTTTTTT. Translating it yields CASRDGTGGITGELFF.

Comments on this clonotype: No conserved phenylalanine or tryptophan ends this CDR3, so it is likely a read error. The rearrangement links TRBV20-1 to TRBJ1-5, with 7 bases lining up with TRBD1. This CDR3 has 17 residues. Trimming cost V 2 bases and J 1 base; bases outside gene matches: 11. In germline, CDR1 is DFQATT, CDR2 SNEGSKA (reference sequence). The CDR3 reads CSARSRGGRGSNQPQHS. The CDR3 DNA reads TGCAGTGCTAGATCCCGGGGGGGCAGGGGGAGCAATCAGCCCCAGCATTCT.